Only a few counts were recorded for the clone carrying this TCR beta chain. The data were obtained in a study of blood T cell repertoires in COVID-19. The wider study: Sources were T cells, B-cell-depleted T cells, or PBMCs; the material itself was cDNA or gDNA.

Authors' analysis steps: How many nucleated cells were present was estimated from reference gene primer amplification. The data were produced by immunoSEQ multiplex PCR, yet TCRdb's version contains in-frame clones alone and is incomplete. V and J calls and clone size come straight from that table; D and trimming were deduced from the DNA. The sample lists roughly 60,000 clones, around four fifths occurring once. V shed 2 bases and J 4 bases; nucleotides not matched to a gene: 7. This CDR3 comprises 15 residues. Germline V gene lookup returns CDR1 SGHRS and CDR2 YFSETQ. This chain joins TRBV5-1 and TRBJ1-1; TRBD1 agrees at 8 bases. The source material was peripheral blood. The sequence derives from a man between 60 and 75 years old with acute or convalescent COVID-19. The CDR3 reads CASSFIQGVGTEAFF. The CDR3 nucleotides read TGCGCCAGCAGCTTTATACAGGGGGTGGGCACTGAAGCTTTCTTT.